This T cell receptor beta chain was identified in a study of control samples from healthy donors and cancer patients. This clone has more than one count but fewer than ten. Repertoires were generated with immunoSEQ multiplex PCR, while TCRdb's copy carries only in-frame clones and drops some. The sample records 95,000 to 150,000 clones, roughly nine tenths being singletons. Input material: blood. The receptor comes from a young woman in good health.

The CDR3, as DNA: TGTGCCACCAGTCTGGGGGCGAATCAGCCCCAGCATTTT. Translated, it gives CATSLGANQPQHF. This chain joins TRBV24-1 and TRBJ1-5, with D perhaps matching TRBD1 (6 bases). The CDR3 runs 13 residues. CDR1 and CDR2 (germline): KGHDR, SFDVKD. V was pared by 6 bases and J by 4 bases, with 9 bases between.